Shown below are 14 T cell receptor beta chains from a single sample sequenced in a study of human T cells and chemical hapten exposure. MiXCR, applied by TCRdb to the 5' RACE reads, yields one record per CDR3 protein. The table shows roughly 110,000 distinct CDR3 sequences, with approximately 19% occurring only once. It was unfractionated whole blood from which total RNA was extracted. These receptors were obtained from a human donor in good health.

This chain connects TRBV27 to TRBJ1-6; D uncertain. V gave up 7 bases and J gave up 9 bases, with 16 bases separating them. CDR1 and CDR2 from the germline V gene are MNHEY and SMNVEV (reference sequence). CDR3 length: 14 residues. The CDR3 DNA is TGTGCCAGCACACTGGACGGGCTAGGTTCACCCCTCCACTTT. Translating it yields CASTLDGLGSPLHF.

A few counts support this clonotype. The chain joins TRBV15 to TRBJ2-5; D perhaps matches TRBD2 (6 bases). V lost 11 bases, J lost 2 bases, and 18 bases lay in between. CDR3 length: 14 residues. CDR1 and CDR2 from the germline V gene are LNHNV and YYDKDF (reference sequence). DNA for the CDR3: TGTGCCGCCGGGAGAGCAAGACGTCAAGAGACCCAGTACTTC. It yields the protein CAAGRARRQETQYF.

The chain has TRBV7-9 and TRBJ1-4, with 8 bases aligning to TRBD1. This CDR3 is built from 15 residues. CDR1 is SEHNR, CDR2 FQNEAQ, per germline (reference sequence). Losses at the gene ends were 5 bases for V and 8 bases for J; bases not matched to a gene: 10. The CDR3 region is CASSQDQDRVEKLFF. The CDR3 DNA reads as TGTGCCAGCAGCCAAGACCAGGACAGGGTGGAAAAACTGTTTTTT. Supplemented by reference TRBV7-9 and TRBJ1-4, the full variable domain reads DTGVSQNPRHKITKRGQNVTFRCDPISEHNRLYWYRQTLGQGPEFLTYFQNEAQLEKSRLLSDRFSAERPKGSFSTLEIQRTEQGDSAMYLCASSQDQDRVEKLFFGSGTQLSVL.

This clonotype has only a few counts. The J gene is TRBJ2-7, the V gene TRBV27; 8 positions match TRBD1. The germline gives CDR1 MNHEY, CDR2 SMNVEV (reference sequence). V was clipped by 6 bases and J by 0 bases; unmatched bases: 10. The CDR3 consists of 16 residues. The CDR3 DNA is TGTGCCAGCAGCGCTTCGACAGGGGAGAGCTCCTACGAGCAGTACTTC. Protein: CASSASTGESSYEQYF.

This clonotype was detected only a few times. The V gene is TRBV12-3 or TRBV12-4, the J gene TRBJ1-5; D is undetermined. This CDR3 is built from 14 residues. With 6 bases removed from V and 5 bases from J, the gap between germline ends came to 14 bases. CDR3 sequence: CASSPQRRYQPQHF. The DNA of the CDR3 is TGTGCCAGCAGCCCACAAAGAAGGTATCAGCCCCAGCATTTT.

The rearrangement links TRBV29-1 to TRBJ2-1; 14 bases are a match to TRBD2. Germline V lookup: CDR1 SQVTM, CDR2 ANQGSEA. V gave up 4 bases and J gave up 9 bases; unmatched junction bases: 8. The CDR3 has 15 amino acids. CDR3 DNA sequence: TGCAGCGTTGCCCCGGGACTAGCGGGAGCTCTTGAGCAGTTCTTC. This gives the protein CSVAPGLAGALEQFF.

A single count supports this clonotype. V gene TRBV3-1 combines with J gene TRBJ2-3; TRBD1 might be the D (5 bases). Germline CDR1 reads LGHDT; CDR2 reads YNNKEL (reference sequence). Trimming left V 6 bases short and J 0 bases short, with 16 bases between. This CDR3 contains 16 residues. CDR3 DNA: TGTGCCAGCAGTCACATGGGGCGAGTAAGCACAGATACGCAGTATTTT. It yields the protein CASSHMGRVSTDTQYF.

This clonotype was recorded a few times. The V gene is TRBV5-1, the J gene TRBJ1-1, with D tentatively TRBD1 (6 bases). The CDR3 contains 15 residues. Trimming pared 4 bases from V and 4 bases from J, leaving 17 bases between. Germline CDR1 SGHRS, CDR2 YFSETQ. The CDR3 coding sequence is TGCGCCAGCAGCCCCTTGGGGGGCTTGGGCACTGAAGCTTTCTTT. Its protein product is CASSPLGGLGTEAFF.

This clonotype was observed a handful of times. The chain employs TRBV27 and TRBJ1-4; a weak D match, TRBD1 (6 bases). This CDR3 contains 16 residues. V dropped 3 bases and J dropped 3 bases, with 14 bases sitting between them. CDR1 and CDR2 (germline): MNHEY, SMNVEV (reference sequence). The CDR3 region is CASSLSRGMANEKLFF. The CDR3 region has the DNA TGTGCCAGCAGTTTGTCCAGGGGAATGGCTAATGAAAAACTGTTTTTT.

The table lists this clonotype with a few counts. CDR3 DNA: TGTGCCAGCAGCTTAGAGCTCTTAACCACAGATACGCAGTATTTT. Translated: CASSLELLTTDTQYF. The chain recombines TRBV7-2 with TRBJ2-3; no reliable D call. The CDR3 extends over 15 amino acids. Germline V gene sequence: CDR1 SGHTA, CDR2 FQGNSA. Trimming pared 1 base from V and 2 bases from J, leaving 10 bases between.

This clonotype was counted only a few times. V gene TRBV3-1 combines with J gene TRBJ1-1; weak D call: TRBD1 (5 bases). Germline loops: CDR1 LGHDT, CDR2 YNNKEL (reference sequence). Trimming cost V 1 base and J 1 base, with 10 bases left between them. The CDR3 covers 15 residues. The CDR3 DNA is TGTGCCAGCAGCCAAGCTAGGACAAGGAACACTGAAGCTTTCTTT. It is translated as CASSQARTRNTEAFF.

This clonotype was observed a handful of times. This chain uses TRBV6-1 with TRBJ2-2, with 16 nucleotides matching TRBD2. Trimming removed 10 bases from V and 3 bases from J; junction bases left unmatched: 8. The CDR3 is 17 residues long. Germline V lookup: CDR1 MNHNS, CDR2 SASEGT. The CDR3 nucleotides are TGTGCCACGGGACTAGCGGGAGGGTTAGGGGACACCGGGGAGCTGTTTTTT. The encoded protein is CATGLAGGLGDTGELFF.

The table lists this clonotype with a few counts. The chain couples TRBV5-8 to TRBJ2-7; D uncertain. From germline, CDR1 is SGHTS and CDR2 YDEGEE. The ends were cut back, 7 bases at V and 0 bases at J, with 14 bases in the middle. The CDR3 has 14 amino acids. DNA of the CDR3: TGTGCCAGCCGTTACGAGGCTCGCTCCTACGAGCAGTACTTC. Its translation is CASRYEARSYEQYF.

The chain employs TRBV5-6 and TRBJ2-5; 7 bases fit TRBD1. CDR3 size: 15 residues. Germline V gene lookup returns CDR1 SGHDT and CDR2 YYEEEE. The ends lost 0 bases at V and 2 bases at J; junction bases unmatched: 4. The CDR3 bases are TGTGCCAGCAGCTTGGTAGGGACAGAGCAAGAGACCCAGTACTTC. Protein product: CASSLVGTEQETQYF.